A selection of T cell receptor beta chains follows, all from one sample in a study of blood T cell repertoires in COVID-19. Sequencing used immunoSEQ multiplex PCR; TCRdb keeps in-frame clones, though not all of them. In the table there are 20,000 to 25,000 clones, more than 85% of which are singletons. Sequencing used peripheral blood. The receptors derive from an older woman with active COVID-19. CDR3s include the opening cysteine and the closing phenylalanine or tryptophan. Fields, in order: clone size, V gene, J gene, D gene, CDR3 protein, CDR3 DNA. The D gene is left open where the match is weak. Clone size is given for some rows only: seen once, a few or many times, or a class if the clone is expanded.

>NA|TRBV28|TRBJ2-3|TRBD2
CASSPGTMTDTQYF
TGTGCCAGCAGCCCCGGGACTATGACAGATACGCAGTATTTT
>NA|TRBV9|TRBJ1-3|NA
CASSVDMNSGNTIYF
TGTGCCAGCAGCGTGGACATGAACTCTGGAAACACCATATATTTT
>NA|TRBV5-1|TRBJ1-5|NA
CASSFAPGRPQHF
TGCGCCAGCAGCTTTGCGCCAGGTCGGCCCCAGCATTTT
>NA|TRBV10-1|TRBJ1-2|NA
CASSDGGALPF
TGCGCCAGCAGTGACGGTGGAGCGCTCCCCTTC
>NA|TRBV15|TRBJ2-2|NA
CATSRDLTRGGELFF
TGTGCCACCAGCAGAGATTTAACGCGGGGCGGGGAGCTGTTTTTT
>NA|TRBV7-3|TRBJ2-5|TRBD2
CASSQRLAGGCETQYF
TGTGCCAGCAGCCAAAGACTAGCGGGAGGTTGCGAGACCCAGTACTTC
>NA|TRBV7-9|TRBJ2-1|NA
CASSLVAAYNEQFF
TGTGCCAGCAGCTTAGTAGCAGCCTACAATGAGCAGTTCTTC
>NA|TRBV5-1|TRBJ2-7|TRBD2
CASSPQGLAGGNEQYF
TGCGCCAGCAGCCCCCAGGGACTAGCGGGAGGAAACGAGCAGTACTTC
>once|TRBV3-1/TRBV3-2|TRBJ2-1|TRBD1
CASSQDRGSYNEQFF
TGTGCCAGCAGCCAGGACAGGGGCTCCTACAATGAGCAGTTCTTC
>NA|TRBV2|TRBJ1-2|NA
CASSENGAGASGGYTF
TGTGCCAGCAGTGAAAATGGGGCGGGAGCGTCCGGTGGCTACACCTTC
>NA|TRBV14|TRBJ2-7|TRBD2
CASSPRLAGVWEQYF
TGTGCCAGCAGCCCCCGACTAGCGGGAGTCTGGGAGCAGTACTTC
>NA|TRBV7-2|TRBJ2-6|NA
CASSLAAGFGGANVLTF
TGTGCCAGCAGCTTAGCTGCAGGGTTCGGGGGGGCCAACGTCCTGACTTTC
>NA|TRBV7-9|TRBJ2-7|NA
CASSTDSSEQYF
TGTGCCAGCAGCACGGACAGCAGCGAACAGTACTTC
>few|TRBV6-5|TRBJ1-6|TRBD1
CASRLGQEGSTLHF
TGTGCCAGCAGATTGGGACAGGAAGGGAGCACCCTCCACTTT
>NA|TRBV3-1/TRBV3-2|TRBJ2-3|NA
CASSLQRGGDTQYF
TGTGCCAGCAGCCTCCAGAGAGGTGGGGATACGCAGTATTTT
>NA|TRBV28|TRBJ1-3|NA
CAGRPGSGNTIYF
TGTGCCGGGAGACCCGGCTCTGGAAACACCATATATTTT
>NA|TRBV27|TRBJ2-1|TRBD2
CASSLSSGRSYNEQFF
TGTGCCAGCAGTTTGAGTAGCGGGAGATCCTACAATGAGCAGTTCTTC
>once|TRBV11-2|TRBJ1-6|NA
CASSPPQTPSSYNSPLHF
TGTGCCAGCAGCCCACCCCAGACTCCTAGCTCCTATAATTCACCCCTCCACTTT
>NA|TRBV18|TRBJ1-5|NA
CASSPGGDQPQHF
TGTGCCAGCTCCCCGGGGGGGGATCAGCCCCAGCATTTT
>NA|TRBV6-2/TRBV6-3|TRBJ2-2|TRBD2
CASSYSGLAENTGELFF
TGTGCCAGCAGTTACTCTGGACTAGCGGAGAACACCGGGGAGCTGTTTTTT
>NA|TRBV5-1|TRBJ2-7|NA
CASTPDRASSYEQYF
TGCGCCAGCACCCCAGACAGAGCGAGCTCCTACGAGCAGTACTTC
>once|TRBV28|TRBJ1-5|NA
CASSQDQPQHF
TGTGCCAGCAGTCAGGATCAGCCCCAGCATTTT
>NA|TRBV7-2|TRBJ2-7|TRBD2
CASSGGGSAYEQYF
TGTGCCAGCAGCGGGGGGGGATCAGCCTACGAGCAGTACTTC
>NA|TRBV10-3|TRBJ2-5|TRBD2
CAISGSGREETQYF
TGTGCCATCAGTGGCAGCGGGAGAGAAGAGACCCAGTACTTC
>NA|TRBV9|TRBJ1-4|TRBD1
CASSARDRADEKLFF
TGTGCCAGCAGCGCCCGGGACAGGGCGGATGAAAAACTGTTTTTT
>NA|TRBV21-1|TRBJ2-3|NA
CARGGAGTVDSDTQYF
TGTGCCAGAGGGGGGGCAGGGACCGTTGACTCAGATACGCAGTATTTT
>NA|TRBV7-9|TRBJ2-3|TRBD2
CASSLALADTDTQYF
TGTGCCAGCAGCTTAGCACTAGCGGACACAGATACGCAGTATTTT
>once|TRBV30|TRBJ1-5|NA
CAWSAGNNQPQHF
TGTGCCTGGAGTGCCGGGAACAATCAGCCCCAGCATTTT
>NA|TRBV28|TRBJ2-7|NA
CASSLIRGPRFEQYF
TGTGCCAGCAGTTTAATTCGAGGGCCCCGCTTCGAGCAGTACTTC
>NA|TRBV5-5|TRBJ2-7|NA
CASSLGATVIYEQYF
TGTGCCAGCAGCTTGGGAGCCACAGTCATCTACGAGCAGTACTTC
>NA|TRBV2|TRBJ1-1|NA
CASSAQGGTEAFF
TGTGCCAGCAGTGCACAGGGTGGCACTGAAGCTTTCTTT
>NA|TRBV10-1|TRBJ1-2|NA
CASSEGQGYGYTF
TGCGCCAGCAGTGAGGGTCAGGGCTATGGCTACACCTTC
>NA|TRBV2|TRBJ2-7|TRBD1
CASRTPGQGDLYEQYF
TGTGCCAGCAGAACTCCGGGACAGGGGGATCTCTACGAGCAGTACTTC
>NA|TRBV5-1|TRBJ2-1|TRBD2
CASSEEGLAGADEQFF
TGCGCCAGCAGCGAGGAGGGACTAGCGGGAGCCGATGAGCAGTTCTTC
>NA|TRBV6-5|TRBJ2-2|NA
CASSYHGAGELFF
TGTGCCAGCAGTTACCACGGTGCGGGGGAGCTGTTTTTT
>NA|TRBV21-1|TRBJ2-7|NA
CASSPRQGPVTYEQYF
TGTGCCAGCAGCCCCCGACAGGGGCCTGTTACCTACGAGCAGTACTTC
>once|TRBV5-1|TRBJ2-1|NA
CASSFLAEYSYNEQFF
TGCGCCAGCAGCTTCTTGGCGGAATACTCCTACAATGAGCAGTTCTTC
>NA|TRBV9|TRBJ1-1|NA
CASSLEGAMNTEAFF
TGTGCCAGCAGCCTAGAAGGGGCTATGAACACTGAAGCTTTCTTT
>few|TRBV6-1|TRBJ2-1|TRBD1
CASSAGTGVPYNEQFF
TGTGCCAGCAGTGCCGGGACAGGGGTCCCCTACAATGAGCAGTTCTTC
>NA|TRBV18|TRBJ2-3|TRBD2
CASSQRLAVGDTQYF
TGTGCCAGCTCACAGCGACTAGCTGTGGGGGATACGCAGTATTTT
>NA|TRBV27|TRBJ2-7|NA
CASSSQGSYEQYF
TGTGCCAGCAGTTCCCAGGGGAGCTACGAGCAGTACTTC
>once|TRBV7-9|TRBJ2-1|TRBD1
CASVGQGPYNEQFF
TGTGCCAGCGTGGGACAGGGGCCATACAATGAGCAGTTCTTC
>NA|TRBV5-1|TRBJ1-2|TRBD1
CASSLGTGESSGYTF
TGCGCCAGCAGCTTGGGGACAGGGGAGAGTAGTGGCTACACCTTC
>NA|TRBV5-1|TRBJ1-6|TRBD1
CASSLGGQSSNSPLHF
TGCGCCAGCAGCTTGGGGGGACAGTCCTCTAATTCACCCCTCCACTTT
>NA|TRBV28|TRBJ2-1|TRBD2
CASSPRTSDEQFF
TGTGCCAGCAGCCCGCGGACTAGCGATGAGCAGTTCTTC
>NA|TRBV10-3|TRBJ1-1|NA
CAISEPGTEAFF
TGTGCCATCAGTGAACCCGGCACTGAAGCTTTCTTT
>NA|TRBV2|TRBJ2-7|NA
CASSTLSYEQYF
TGTGCCAGCTCGACACTTTCCTACGAGCAGTACTTC
>NA|TRBV28|TRBJ2-2|NA
CASSPQRVRTGELFF
TGTGCCAGCAGCCCCCAGCGGGTACGCACCGGGGAGCTGTTTTTT
>NA|TRBV7-8|TRBJ2-1|TRBD2
CASSRRLAGDHNEQFF
TGTGCCAGCAGCCGAAGACTAGCGGGAGACCACAATGAGCAGTTCTTC
>NA|TRBV12-3/TRBV12-4|TRBJ2-7|NA
CASSKGHLYEQYF
TGTGCCAGCAGTAAGGGACATCTTTACGAGCAGTACTTC
>few|TRBV6-5|TRBJ2-2|NA
CASSYSPGSPGELFF
TGTGCCAGCAGTTACTCCCCAGGGTCCCCCGGGGAGCTGTTTTTT